This T cell receptor (beta chain) was recorded in a study of OX40 agonist ivuxolimab in advanced cancers. Samples were taken at baseline and on day 1 of cycles 4 and 7. Using immunoSEQ multiplex PCR, the repertoire was profiled, and TCRdb retains in-frame clones only, with some absent. The table includes approximately 28,000 clones, around 87% detected once. Sequencing used CD4+ or CD8+ T cells sorted from blood, obtained in a trial of the OX40 agonist ivuxolimab. The clonotype comes from an adult with an advanced solid tumor such as melanoma, head and neck, liver or kidney cancer.

The CDR3 DNA reads as TGTGCCAGCAGCTTTACCGGCAGGGATACTGAAGCTTTCTTT. Protein: CASSFTGRDTEAFF. J is TRBJ1-1 and V is TRBV11-2; maybe TRBD1 (5 bases). V gave up 3 bases and J gave up 5 bases, with 13 bases separating them. Germline V lookup: CDR1 SGHAT, CDR2 FQNNGV. The CDR3 extends over 14 amino acids. Supplemented by reference TRBV11-2 and TRBJ1-1, the full variable domain reads EAGVAQSPRYKIIEKRQSVAFWCNPISGHATLYWYQQILGQGPKLLIQFQNNGVVDDSQLPKDRFSAERLKGVDSTLKIQPAKLEDSAVYLCASSFTGRDTEAFFGQGTRLTVV.